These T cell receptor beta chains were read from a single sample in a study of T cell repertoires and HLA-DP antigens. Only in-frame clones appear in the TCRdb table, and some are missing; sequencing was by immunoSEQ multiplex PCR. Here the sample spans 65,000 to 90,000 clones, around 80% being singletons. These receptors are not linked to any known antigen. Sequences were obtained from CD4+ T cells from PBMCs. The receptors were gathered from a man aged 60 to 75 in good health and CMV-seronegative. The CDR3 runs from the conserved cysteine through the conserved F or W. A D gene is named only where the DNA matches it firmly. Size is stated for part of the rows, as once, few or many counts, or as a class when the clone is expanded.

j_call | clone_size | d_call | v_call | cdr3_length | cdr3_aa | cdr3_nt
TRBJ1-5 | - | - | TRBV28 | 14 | CASSSGGSPQPQHF | TGTGCCAGCAGCTCCGGGGGGTCCCCACAGCCCCAGCATTTT
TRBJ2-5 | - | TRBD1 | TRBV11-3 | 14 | CASSHRGFQETQYF | TGTGCCAGCAGCCACAGGGGTTTCCAAGAGACCCAGTACTTC
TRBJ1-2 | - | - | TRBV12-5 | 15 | CASGLPWARADGYTF | TGTGCTAGTGGCCTCCCGTGGGCAAGGGCCGACGGCTACACCTTC
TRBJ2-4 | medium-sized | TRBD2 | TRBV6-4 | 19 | CASTPGRGGGALAKNIQYF | TGTGCCAGCACCCCGGGGAGGGGCGGGGGAGCCCTAGCCAAAAACATTCAGTACTTC
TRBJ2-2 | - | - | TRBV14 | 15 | CASSQSRSGTGELFF | TGTGCCAGCAGCCAGAGCAGAAGCGGGACCGGGGAGCTGTTTTTT
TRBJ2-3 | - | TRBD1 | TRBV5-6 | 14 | CASSLDRGGDTQYF | TGTGCCAGCAGCCTGGACAGGGGAGGAGATACGCAGTATTTT
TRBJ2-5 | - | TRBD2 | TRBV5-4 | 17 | CASSQLFPGLGKETQYF | TGTGCCAGCAGCCAACTTTTTCCGGGACTAGGGAAAGAGACCCAGTACTTC
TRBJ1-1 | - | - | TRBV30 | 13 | CAWSVIPGTEAFF | TGTGCCTGGAGTGTAATACCCGGGACTGAAGCTTTCTTT
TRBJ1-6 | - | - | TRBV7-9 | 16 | CASSFQGSSYNSPLHF | TGTGCCAGCAGCTTTCAGGGGAGCTCCTATAATTCACCCCTCCACTTT
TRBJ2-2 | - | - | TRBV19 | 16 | CASTSSRGSGTGELFF | TGTGCCAGTACCTCAAGTCGGGGGAGTGGGACCGGGGAGCTGTTTTTT
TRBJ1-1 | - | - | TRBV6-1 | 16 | CASSEAQPAPNTEAFF | TGTGCCAGCAGTGAAGCCCAACCGGCACCGAACACTGAAGCTTTCTTT
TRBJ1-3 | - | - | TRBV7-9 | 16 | CASSLTWGGAGNTIYF | TGTGCCAGCAGCCTAACCTGGGGGGGTGCTGGAAACACCATATATTTT
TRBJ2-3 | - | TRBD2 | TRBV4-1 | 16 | CASSQAPSGAPDTQYF | TGCGCCAGCAGCCAAGCCCCCAGCGGGGCCCCAGATACGCAGTATTTT
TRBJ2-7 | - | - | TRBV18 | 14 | CASSPNGDSYEQYF | TGTGCCAGCTCACCTAACGGTGACTCCTACGAGCAGTACTTC
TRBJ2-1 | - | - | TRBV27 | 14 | CASTRDQTYNEQFF | TGTGCCAGCACGCGGGACCAAACCTACAATGAGCAGTTCTTC
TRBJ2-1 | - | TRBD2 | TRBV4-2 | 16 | CASSQVTGGPRNEQFF | TGTGCCAGCAGCCAAGTTACGGGAGGGCCGAGGAATGAGCAGTTCTTC
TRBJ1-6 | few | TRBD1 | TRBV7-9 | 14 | CASSPDREGSPLHF | TGTGCCAGCAGTCCGGACAGGGAGGGTTCACCCCTCCACTTT
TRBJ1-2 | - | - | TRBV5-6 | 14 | CASSLEAENYVYTF | TGTGCCAGCAGCTTGGAGGCGGAAAACTATGTCTACACCTTC
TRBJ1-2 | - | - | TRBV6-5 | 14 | CASSVGGRAGGYTF | TGTGCCAGCAGTGTGGGGGGGCGGGCCGGAGGCTACACCTTC
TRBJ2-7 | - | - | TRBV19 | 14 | CASTASVSSREQYF | TGTGCCAGTACCGCGTCCGTTAGTAGTCGCGAGCAGTACTTC
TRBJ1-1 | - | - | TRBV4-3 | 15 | CASSQVPLMNTEAFF | TGCGCCAGCAGCCAAGTCCCCCTCATGAACACTGAAGCTTTCTTT
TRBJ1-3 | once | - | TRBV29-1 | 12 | CSVEGSRNTIYF | TGCAGCGTTGAAGGTAGTAGAAACACCATATATTTT
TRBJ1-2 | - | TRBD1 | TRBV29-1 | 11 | CSVRDRGSYTF | TGCAGCGTTCGGGACAGGGGGAGCTACACCTTC
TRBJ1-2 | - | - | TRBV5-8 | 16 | CASSLDRVISGYGYTF | TGTGCCAGCAGCTTGGACCGAGTCATTTCTGGCTATGGCTACACCTTC
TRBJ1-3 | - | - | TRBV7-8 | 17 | CASSLEGRVGFGNTIYF | TGTGCCAGCAGCTTAGAAGGCAGGGTAGGATTCGGAAACACCATATATTTT
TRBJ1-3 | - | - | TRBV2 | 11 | CASSGARSIYF | TGTGCCAGCAGCGGCGCTAGATCCATATATTTT
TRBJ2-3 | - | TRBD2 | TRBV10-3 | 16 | CAISESWRGGTDTQYF | TGTGCCATCAGTGAGTCGTGGCGGGGGGGCACAGATACGCAGTATTTT
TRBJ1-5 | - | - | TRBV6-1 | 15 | CASSDRTAFHQPQHF | TGTGCCAGCAGTGACCGGACAGCCTTCCATCAGCCCCAGCATTTT
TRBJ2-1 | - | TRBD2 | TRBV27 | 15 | CASSLSGTSYNEQFF | TGTGCCAGCAGTCTCAGCGGGACCTCCTACAATGAGCAGTTCTTC
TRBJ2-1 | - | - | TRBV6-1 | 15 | CASKGALSSYNEQFF | TGTGCCAGTAAGGGTGCGCTGAGCTCCTACAATGAGCAGTTCTTC
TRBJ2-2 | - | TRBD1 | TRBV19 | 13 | CASRGTGPGELFF | TGTGCCAGTAGGGGGACAGGGCCCGGGGAGCTGTTTTTT
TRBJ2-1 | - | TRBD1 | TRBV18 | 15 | CASSPRDRGSNEQFF | TGTGCCAGCTCACCACGGGACAGGGGAAGCAATGAGCAGTTCTTC
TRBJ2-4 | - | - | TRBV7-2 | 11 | CASSLRAIQYF | TGTGCCAGCAGCTTAAGGGCAATTCAGTACTTC
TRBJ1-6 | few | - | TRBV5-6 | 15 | CASSPNGRDNSPLHF | TGTGCCAGCAGCCCCAACGGACGGGATAATTCACCCCTCCACTTT
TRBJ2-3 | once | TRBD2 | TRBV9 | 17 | CASSPLGAGRFTDTQYF | TGTGCCAGCAGCCCCCTGGGAGCGGGACGGTTCACAGATACGCAGTATTTT
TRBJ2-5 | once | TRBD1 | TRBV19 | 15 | CASSIGQGAGETQYF | TGTGCCAGTAGTATAGGTCAGGGGGCGGGAGAGACCCAGTACTTC
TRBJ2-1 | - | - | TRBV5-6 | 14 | CASSRPGGRVEQFF | TGTGCCAGCAGCCGGCCGGGGGGCCGGGTTGAGCAGTTCTTC
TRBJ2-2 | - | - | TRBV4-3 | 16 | CASSLYRASNTGELFF | TGCGCCAGCAGCCTGTACAGGGCCTCGAACACCGGGGAGCTGTTTTTT
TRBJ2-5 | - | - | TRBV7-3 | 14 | CASSSDGTQETQYF | TGTGCCAGCAGCTCGGACGGGACCCAAGAGACCCAGTACTTC
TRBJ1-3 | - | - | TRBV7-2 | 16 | CASSLGDPSSGNTIYF | TGTGCCAGCAGCTTAGGGGACCCGAGCTCTGGAAACACCATATATTTT
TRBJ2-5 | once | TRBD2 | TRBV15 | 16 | CATTRGTSGRSETQYF | TGTGCCACCACTCGAGGGACTAGCGGGAGATCAGAGACCCAGTACTTC
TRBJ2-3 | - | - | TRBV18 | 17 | CASSPRTGITSTDTQYF | TGTGCCAGCTCACCACGCACAGGGATTACTAGCACAGATACGCAGTATTTT